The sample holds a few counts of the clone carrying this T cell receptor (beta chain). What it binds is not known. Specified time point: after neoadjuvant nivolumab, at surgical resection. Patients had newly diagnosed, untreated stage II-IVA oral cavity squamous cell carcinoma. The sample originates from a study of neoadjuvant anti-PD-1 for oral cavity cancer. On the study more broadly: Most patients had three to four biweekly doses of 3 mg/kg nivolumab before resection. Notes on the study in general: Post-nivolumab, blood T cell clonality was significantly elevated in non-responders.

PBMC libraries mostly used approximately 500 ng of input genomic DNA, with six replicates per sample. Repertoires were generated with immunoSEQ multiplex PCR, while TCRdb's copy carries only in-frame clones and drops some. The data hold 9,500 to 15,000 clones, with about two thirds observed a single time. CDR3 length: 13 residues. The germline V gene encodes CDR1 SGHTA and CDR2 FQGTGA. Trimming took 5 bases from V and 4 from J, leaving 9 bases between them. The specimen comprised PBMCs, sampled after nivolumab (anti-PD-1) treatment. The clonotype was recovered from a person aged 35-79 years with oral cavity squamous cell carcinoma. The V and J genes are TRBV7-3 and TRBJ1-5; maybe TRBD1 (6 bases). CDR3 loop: CASSPDRNQPQHF. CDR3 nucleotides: TGTGCCAGCAGCCCCGACAGGAATCAGCCCCAGCATTTT.